The 4 T cell receptor beta chains reported below all come from one sample, sequenced in a study of cytomegalovirus exposure and HLA in healthy donors. 60 Vbeta and 13 Jbeta primers were used in PCR. Sequencing was performed with immunoSEQ multiplex PCR; in TCRdb, only in-frame clones are kept and a portion is missing. The sample records about 110,000 clones, over 60% being singletons. Source material: PBMCs. The receptors originated from a woman in her 30s in good health and CMV-seronegative.

The gene calls are TRBV9 and TRBJ2-1, with 8 bases aligning to TRBD1. CDR3 length equals 16 residues. Trimming took 0 bases from V and 6 from J; bases not matched to a gene: 8. The germline gives CDR1 SGDLS, CDR2 YYNGEE. The CDR3 DNA sequence: TGTGCCAGCAGCGTAGGTATCGGACAGGGAGGCAATGAGCAGTTCTTC. It yields the protein CASSVGIGQGGNEQFF.

This rearrangement joins TRBV30 to TRBJ2-5; 11 bases match TRBD1. The CDR3 loop spans 15 amino acids. Germline V gives CDR1 GTSNPN, CDR2 SVGIG (reference sequence). The V segment lost 5 bases and the J segment 5 bases; nucleotides outside the gene matches: 10. In DNA form, the CDR3 reads TGTGCCTGGGATCGGGACAGGGGGAGGAGTGAGACCCAGTACTTC. Translation gives CAWDRDRGRSETQYF.

CDR3 DNA sequence: TGTGCCAGCTCACTATCTGGGGGGGCCAACGAGCAGTACTTC. Translating it yields CASSLSGGANEQYF. The rearrangement links TRBV18 to TRBJ2-7, with D maybe TRBD2 (7 bases). This CDR3 is 14 amino acids long. The V and J ends lost 4 bases and 5 bases respectively, with 15 bases between them. Germline values: CDR1 KGHSH, CDR2 LQKENI.

The chain combines TRBV28 with TRBJ1-1, with TRBD1 matching over 7 bases. V lost 5 bases and J lost 0; bases outside the gene matches: 12. CDR1 and CDR2 from the germline V gene are MDHEN and SYDVKM. The CDR3 extends over 17 amino acids. Here the CDR3 DNA reads TGTGCCAGCAGTACCAACCTGGGACAGATTATGAACACTGAAGCTTTCTTT. Its translation: CASSTNLGQIMNTEAFF.